Shown below are 20 T cell receptor beta chains from a single sample sequenced in a study of CD8+ T cells in alopecia areata. The sequencing template was cDNA reverse transcribed from extracted RNA. Here immunoSEQ multiplex PCR was the method, and the copy in TCRdb shows in-frame clones only, minus some. This sample yields roughly 190,000 clones, of which 50% to 60% are seen a single time; less than 3.5% belongs to the top ten. Stated treatment: oral pan-JAK inhibitor, 5-10 mg twice daily. The sample here was CD4+ T cells sorted from blood, taken at week 4, from a patient treated with tofacitinib. The receptor set was obtained from a human donor with alopecia areata.

The chain has TRBV29-1 and TRBJ2-5; D remains unclear. The germline V and J ends were trimmed by 4 bases and 2 bases, with 8 bases remaining between them. The CDR3 runs 12 residues. CDR1 is SQVTM and CDR2 is ANQGSEA in the germline V gene. Here the CDR3 reads CSVAQNQETQYF. DNA of the CDR3: TGCAGCGTTGCTCAGAATCAAGAGACCCAGTACTTC.

The chain uses TRBV5-1 and TRBJ2-5, with D tentatively TRBD1 (6 bases). Trimming took off 4 bases at V and 3 bases at J, with 10 bases between the two ends. The length of the CDR3 is 13 residues. Germline loops: CDR1 SGHRS, CDR2 YFSETQ. The CDR3 nucleotides are TGCGCCAGCAGCCTGAGGACAGAAGAGACCCAGTACTTC. Its protein is CASSLRTEETQYF.

This rearrangement joins TRBV28 to TRBJ2-7; the D is unclear. Germline-derived CDR1 and CDR2 are MDHEN and SYDVKM. V was shortened by 7 bases and J by 0 bases, with 13 bases between the two germline ends. CDR3 length equals 14 residues. CDR3 in amino acids: CASKNPQSSYEQYF. DNA of the CDR3: TGTGCCAGCAAGAACCCACAAAGCTCCTACGAGCAGTACTTC. Combining the CDR3 with reference TRBV28 and TRBJ2-7 gives the whole variable domain DVKVTQSSRYLVKRTGEKVFLECVQDMDHENMFWYRQDPGLGLRLIYFSYDVKMKEKGDIPEGYSVSREKKERFSLILESASTNQTSMYLCASKNPQSSYEQYFGPGTRLTVT.

This chain uses TRBV30 with TRBJ2-3; 7 bases agree with TRBD2. This CDR3 is built from 13 residues. With V trimmed by 5 bases and J by 4 bases, 6 bases remained unmatched. Germline values: CDR1 GTSNPN, CDR2 SVGIG (reference sequence). The CDR3 loop reads CAWELRGADTQYF. DNA for the CDR3: TGTGCCTGGGAGCTCCGGGGGGCAGATACGCAGTATTTT.

This clone was seen only a few times. The CDR3 is CASSLALDRAGANVLTF. The CDR3, as DNA: TGTGCCAGCAGCTTAGCCCTGGACAGGGCTGGGGCCAACGTCCTGACTTTC. The rearrangement uses TRBV7-9 and TRBJ2-6; 8 bases map to TRBD1. V lost 0 bases and J lost 2; bases outside the gene matches: 3. CDR1 SEHNR and CDR2 FQNEAQ come from the germline V gene (reference sequence). The CDR3 loop spans 17 amino acids.

This clone was observed a handful of times. The genes are TRBV9 and TRBJ1-5; D ambiguous. Germline V gives CDR1 SGDLS, CDR2 YYNGEE. V lost 3 bases, J lost 1 base, and 5 bases lay in between. The CDR3 runs to 13 residues. Here the CDR3 reads CASSEGSNQPQHF. As DNA, the CDR3 is TGTGCCAGCAGCGAGGGAAGCAATCAGCCCCAGCATTTT.

This clone is a singleton in its sample. The chain recombines TRBV4-2 with TRBJ1-1; 7 positions agree with TRBD1. The length of the CDR3 is 14 residues. CDR1 and CDR2 from the germline V gene are LGHNA and YNFKEQ. The V and J ends lost 4 bases and 4 bases, in that order; junction bases with no gene match: 6. This CDR3 is CASSRKQGPTEAFF. The DNA for the CDR3 is TGTGCCAGCAGCCGGAAACAGGGGCCCACTGAAGCTTTCTTT.

In this sample, this clone turned up once. The chain links TRBV9 to TRBJ2-3; 11 bases map to TRBD2. Germline V gene data show CDR1 as SGDLS and CDR2 as YYNGEE. The CDR3 is 15 amino acids. V was clipped by 3 bases and J by 1 base; unmatched bases: 1. The CDR3, as DNA: TGTGCCAGCAGCGCTAGCGGGGGGCGCACAGATACGCAGTATTTT. It specifies CASSASGGRTDTQYF.

This clone has more than one count but fewer than ten. CDR3 residues: CASSVGSGGNTGELFF. The CDR3 DNA sequence: TGTGCCAGCAGCGTAGGTAGCGGGGGGAACACCGGGGAGCTGTTTTTT. J is TRBJ2-2 and V is TRBV9; 9 bases map to TRBD2. Per germline, CDR1 SGDLS and CDR2 YYNGEE. The CDR3 is 16 amino acids. Trimming at V came to 0 bases and at J to 1 base, leaving 1 base not matched to a gene.

The V gene is TRBV4-1, the J gene TRBJ2-4; no reliable D call. Germline-derived CDR1 and CDR2 are MGHRA and YSYEKL. V lost 2 bases to trimming and J lost 8 bases, with 10 bases between them. The CDR3 sequence is 13 residues long. CDR3 sequence (DNA): TGCGCCAGCAGCCAACCTGACTGGGACATTCAGTACTTC. This translates into CASSQPDWDIQYF.

The J gene is TRBJ2-7, the V gene TRBV2; TRBD2 aligns across 10 bases. V shed 2 bases, J shed 5 bases, and the junction held 15 bases outside the gene matches. The germline V gene encodes CDR1 SNHLY and CDR2 FYNNEI. This CDR3 is built from 18 residues. CDR3 amino acids: CASSEFLSSGGFNHEQYF. CDR3 DNA: TGTGCCAGCAGTGAATTCCTGAGTAGCGGGGGGTTCAACCACGAGCAGTACTTC.

This chain connects TRBV2 to TRBJ2-5; D uncertain. V lost 10 bases and J 1 base, leaving 13 bases between the germline ends. This CDR3 contains 13 residues. Germline CDR1 SNHLY, CDR2 FYNNEI. The CDR3 here is CAISPWVQETQYF. The CDR3 coding sequence is TGTGCCATCTCGCCATGGGTCCAAGAGACCCAGTACTTC.

The chain is built from TRBV15 and TRBJ1-5; tentative D call: TRBD1 (5 bases). The CDR3 is 13 amino acids. Germline loops: CDR1 LNHNV, CDR2 YYDKDF (reference sequence). V was cut by 4 bases and J by 7 bases, with 11 bases left in between. Written as DNA, the CDR3 is TGTGCCACCAGCACTGGGGGGGAACAGCCCCAGCATTTT. Its translation: CATSTGGEQPQHF. Drawing the rest from reference TRBV15 and TRBJ1-5, the complete variable domain is DAMVIQNPRYQVTQFGKPVTLSCSQTLNHNVMYWYQQKSSQAPKLLFHYYDKDFNNEADTPDNFQSRRPNTSFCFLDIRSPGLGDTAMYLCATSTGGEQPQHFGDGTRLSIL.

This clone was detected only once. The V and J genes are TRBV4-3 and TRBJ1-1; TRBD1 is a possible D gene (6 bases). Germline lookup yields CDR1 LGHNA and CDR2 YSLEER. This CDR3 contains 15 residues. Trimming shortened V by 2 bases and J by 1 base, and 11 bases separated the two germline ends. The CDR3 here is CASSQLGGGNTEAFF. The CDR3 coding sequence is TGCGCCAGCAGCCAACTAGGGGGAGGGAACACTGAAGCTTTCTTT.

This clone was recorded a few times. The chain uses TRBV14 and TRBJ1-1; D unclear. The V gene's germline CDR1 is SGHDN and CDR2 FVKESK. CDR3 length equals 11 residues. V was trimmed by 2 bases and J by 6 bases, leaving 4 bases between them. The CDR3 DNA reads as TGTGCCAGCAGCCAACGCCCTGAAGCTTTCTTT. It encodes CASSQRPEAFF.

The chain is built from TRBV7-9 and TRBJ1-1; 9 nucleotides align to TRBD1. CDR3 size: 16 residues. Germline CDR1 is SEHNR and CDR2 is FQNEAQ (reference sequence). Trimming at V came to 4 bases and at J to 5 bases, leaving 11 bases not matched to a gene. The CDR3 spells CASSSQEGQGSTEAFF. The CDR3 DNA reads as TGTGCCAGCAGCTCGCAGGAGGGACAGGGCTCAACTGAAGCTTTCTTT. The full variable domain, in which reference TRBV7-9 and TRBJ1-1 provide the parts outside the CDR3, is DTGVSQNPRHKITKRGQNVTFRCDPISEHNRLYWYRQTLGQGPEFLTYFQNEAQLEKSRLLSDRFSAERPKGSFSTLEIQRTEQGDSAMYLCASSSQEGQGSTEAFFGQGTRLTVV.

The genes are TRBV5-4 and TRBJ2-5; 10 nucleotides align to TRBD1. Germline V CDR1 and CDR2: SGHNT, YYREEE (reference sequence). CDR3 length: 14 amino acids. J was trimmed by 4 bases and V by 5 bases; bases with no gene match: 5. The CDR3 spells CASRPTGGLETQYF. The CDR3 region has the DNA TGTGCCAGCAGACCGACAGGGGGCTTAGAGACCCAGTACTTC.

The genes are TRBV29-1 and TRBJ1-3; 7 positions match TRBD1. CDR1 and CDR2 from the germline V gene are SQVTM and ANQGSEA. The CDR3 extends over 15 amino acids. The trim removed 7 bases at V and 0 bases at J, leaving 9 bases unmatched. CDR3 bases: TGCAGCGCCCGAGGCACAGGGGTCTCTGGAAACACCATATATTTT. This gives the protein CSARGTGVSGNTIYF.

The chain joins TRBV27 to TRBJ1-1; no clear D gene. This CDR3 region has 13 residues. Germline lookup yields CDR1 MNHEY and CDR2 SMNVEV (reference sequence). The ends were cut back, 3 bases at V and 2 bases at J, with 7 bases in the middle. CDR3 nucleotide sequence: TGTGCCAGCAGTTTTCTTTTAAACACTGAAGCTTTCTTT. It translates to CASSFLLNTEAFF.

The rearrangement joins TRBV5-4 to TRBJ2-3, with D perhaps TRBD2 (5 bases). The CDR3 loop spans 16 amino acids. V shed 3 bases and J shed 10 bases, with 24 bases lying between them. The germline V gene encodes CDR1 SGHNT and CDR2 YYREEE (reference sequence). CDR3 nucleotide sequence: TGTGCCAGCAGCTCCGAAGGTTTGCGGGCGGAGTTGGCGCAGTATTTT. Protein product: CASSSEGLRAELAQYF.